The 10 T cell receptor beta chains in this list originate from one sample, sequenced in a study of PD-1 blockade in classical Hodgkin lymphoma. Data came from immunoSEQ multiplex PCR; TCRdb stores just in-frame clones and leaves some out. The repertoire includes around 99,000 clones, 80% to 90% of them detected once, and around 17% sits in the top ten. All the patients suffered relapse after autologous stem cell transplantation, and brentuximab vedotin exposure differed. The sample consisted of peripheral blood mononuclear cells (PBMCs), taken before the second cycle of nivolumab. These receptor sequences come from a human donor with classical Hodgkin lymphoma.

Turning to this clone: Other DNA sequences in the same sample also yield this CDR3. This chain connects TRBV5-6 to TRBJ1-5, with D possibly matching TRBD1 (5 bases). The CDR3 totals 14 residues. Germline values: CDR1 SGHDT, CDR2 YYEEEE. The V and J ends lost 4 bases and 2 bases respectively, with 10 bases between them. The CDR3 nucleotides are TGTGCCAGCAGCGAGACGGGGGGCAATCAGCCCCAGCATTTT. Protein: CASSETGGNQPQHF.

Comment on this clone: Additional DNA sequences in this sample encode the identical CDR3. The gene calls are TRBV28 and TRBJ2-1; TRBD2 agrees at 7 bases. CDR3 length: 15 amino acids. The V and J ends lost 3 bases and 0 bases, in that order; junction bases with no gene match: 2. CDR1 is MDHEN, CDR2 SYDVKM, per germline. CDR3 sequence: CASSFGGSSYNEQFF. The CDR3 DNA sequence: TGTGCCAGCAGTTTCGGCGGGAGCTCCTACAATGAGCAGTTCTTC.

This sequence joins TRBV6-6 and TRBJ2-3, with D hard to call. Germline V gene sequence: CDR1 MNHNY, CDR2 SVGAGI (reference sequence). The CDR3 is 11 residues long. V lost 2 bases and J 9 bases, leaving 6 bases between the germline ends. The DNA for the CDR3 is TGTGCCAGCAGTTACGAGCTGACGCAGTATTTT. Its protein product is CASSYELTQYF.

The CDR3 nucleotides are TGTGCCAGCAAACCCTGGATACAGGGGATCTATGGCTACACCTTC. The encoded protein is CASKPWIQGIYGYTF. This chain uses TRBV28 with TRBJ1-2; 7 nucleotides match TRBD1. This CDR3 region has 15 residues. With V trimmed by 7 bases and J by 4 bases, 12 bases remained unmatched. Germline-derived CDR1 and CDR2 are MDHEN and SYDVKM.

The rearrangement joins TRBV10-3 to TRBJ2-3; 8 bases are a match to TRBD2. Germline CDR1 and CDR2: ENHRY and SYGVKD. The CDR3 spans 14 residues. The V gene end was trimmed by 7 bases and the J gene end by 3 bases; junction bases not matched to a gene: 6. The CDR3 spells CAIKAGLETDTQYF. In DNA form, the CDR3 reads TGTGCCATCAAGGCGGGACTAGAAACAGATACGCAGTATTTT.

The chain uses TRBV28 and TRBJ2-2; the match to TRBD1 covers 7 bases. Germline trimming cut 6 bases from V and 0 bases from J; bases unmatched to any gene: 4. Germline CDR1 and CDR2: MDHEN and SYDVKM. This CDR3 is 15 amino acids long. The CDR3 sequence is CASRWTGANTGELFF. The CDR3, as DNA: TGTGCCAGCAGATGGACAGGCGCGAACACCGGGGAGCTGTTTTTT.

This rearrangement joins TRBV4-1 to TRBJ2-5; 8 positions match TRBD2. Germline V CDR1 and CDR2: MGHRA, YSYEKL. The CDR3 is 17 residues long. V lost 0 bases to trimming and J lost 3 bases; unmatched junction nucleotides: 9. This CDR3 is CASSQDEETSEKETQYF. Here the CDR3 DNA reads TGCGCCAGCAGCCAAGATGAAGAGACTAGCGAAAAAGAGACCCAGTACTTC.

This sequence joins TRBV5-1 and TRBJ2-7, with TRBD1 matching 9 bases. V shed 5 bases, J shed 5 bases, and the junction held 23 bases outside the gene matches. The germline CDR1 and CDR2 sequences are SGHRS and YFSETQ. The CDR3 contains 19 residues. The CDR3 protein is CASRSSIPGPGQGIHEQYF. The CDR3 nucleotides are TGCGCCAGCAGGAGCAGCATCCCGGGTCCGGGACAGGGAATCCACGAGCAGTACTTC.

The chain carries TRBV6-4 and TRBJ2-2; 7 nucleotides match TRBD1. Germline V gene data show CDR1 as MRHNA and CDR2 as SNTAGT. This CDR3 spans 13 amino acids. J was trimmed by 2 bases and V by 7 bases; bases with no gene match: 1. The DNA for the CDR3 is TGTGCCAGCAAGGGGGCTAACACCGGGGAGCTGTTTTTT. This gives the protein CASKGANTGELFF.

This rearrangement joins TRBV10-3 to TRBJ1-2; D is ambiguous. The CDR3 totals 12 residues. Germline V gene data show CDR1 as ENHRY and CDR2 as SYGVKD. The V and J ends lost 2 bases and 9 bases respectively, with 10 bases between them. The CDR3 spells CAISEDTLSYTF. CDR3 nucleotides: TGTGCCATCAGTGAGGACACCTTGAGCTACACCTTC.